The 15 T cell receptor beta chains below come from one sample, sequenced in a study of blood T cell repertoires in COVID-19. Sequenced by immunoSEQ multiplex PCR; TCRdb stores in-frame clones only, minus some. The sample consists of under 350,000 clones, around 86% of them appearing once. Input material: PBMCs or T cells enriched from blood (not recorded which). These receptors were collected from a woman between 40 and 50 years old with acute COVID-19.

This clone is a singleton in its sample. The chain recombines TRBV4-1 with TRBJ1-2; weak D call: TRBD1 (5 bases). The CDR3 runs to 15 residues. The ends were cut back, 3 bases at V and 4 bases at J, with 15 bases in the middle. Looked up from germline, CDR1 is MGHRA and CDR2 is YSYEKL. CDR3 DNA: TGCGCCAGCAGCCAGGGTCCAGGGTACTCCTATGGCTACACCTTC. Translated, it gives CASSQGPGYSYGYTF.

The chain employs TRBV27 and TRBJ2-7, with 8 nucleotides matching TRBD1. Germline V lookup: CDR1 MNHEY, CDR2 SMNVEV (reference sequence). The ends lost 2 bases at V and 7 bases at J; junction bases unmatched: 16. The CDR3 is 17 amino acids. The CDR3 nucleotides are TGTGCCAGCAGTTTAGGGTCCTTGGGCAGGGGGCTTGGGGAGCAGTACTTC. Encoded protein: CASSLGSLGRGLGEQYF.

V gene TRBV4-1 combines with J gene TRBJ2-5, with 7 positions matching TRBD1. V was clipped by 1 base and J by 1 base; unmatched bases: 6. The CDR3 runs to 16 residues. Germline V CDR1 and CDR2: MGHRA, YSYEKL. In DNA, the CDR3 is TGCGCCAGCAGCCAAGGACAGGGAACGGCCCAAGAGACCCAGTACTTC. It is translated as CASSQGQGTAQETQYF.

This chain connects TRBV4-2 to TRBJ1-1, with unresolved D. CDR3 length: 14 amino acids. With 0 bases removed from V and 8 bases from J, the gap between germline ends came to 13 bases. Germline V gives CDR1 LGHNA, CDR2 YNFKEQ. The CDR3 is CASSQEKATGEAFF. The CDR3 DNA reads as TGTGCCAGCAGCCAAGAGAAGGCGACGGGGGAAGCTTTCTTT.

The chain employs TRBV12-3 or TRBV12-4 and TRBJ1-1; D is unclear. Trimming cost V 3 bases and J 11 bases, with 13 bases left between them. This CDR3 is 12 amino acids long. The CDR3 reads CASSLREGMAFF. CDR3 bases: TGTGCCAGCAGTTTGAGGGAGGGAATGGCTTTCTTT.

The chain employs TRBV9 and TRBJ2-2; tentative D call: TRBD1 (6 bases). V gave up 1 base and J gave up 5 bases, with 15 bases separating them. Per the germline V gene, CDR1 is SGDLS and CDR2 is YYNGEE. This CDR3 region has 16 residues. This CDR3 reads CASSVFSQGWTGELFF. The CDR3 DNA sequence: TGTGCCAGCAGCGTATTTTCACAGGGTTGGACCGGGGAGCTGTTTTTT.

This chain joins TRBV4-3 and TRBJ1-4; weak D call: TRBD1 (5 bases). This CDR3 is 16 amino acids long. CDR1 and CDR2 (germline): LGHNA, YSLEER. V lost 1 base to trimming and J lost 7 bases, with 16 bases between them. The chain's CDR3 is CASSQGQGLPGEKLFF. The DNA for the CDR3 is TGCGCCAGCAGCCAAGGGCAGGGACTGCCGGGTGAAAAACTGTTTTTT.

Only one count was recorded for this clone. This chain uses TRBV9 with TRBJ2-3, with D possibly matching TRBD1 (5 bases). Per the germline V gene, CDR1 is SGDLS and CDR2 is YYNGEE. Between the trimmed V and J ends, which lost 1 base and 3 bases, there was a span of 9 bases. CDR3 length: 14 residues. CDR3 DNA sequence: TGTGCCAGCAGCGTACAGGGTTTGACAGATACGCAGTATTTT. Translation: CASSVQGLTDTQYF.

The V and J genes are TRBV7-2 and TRBJ1-1; weak D call: TRBD1 (5 bases). The germline V gene encodes CDR1 SGHTA and CDR2 FQGNSA. The CDR3 is 16 residues long. The V gene lost 3 bases and the J gene lost 1 base, with 15 bases spanning the gap. In DNA form, the CDR3 reads TGTGCCAGCAGCTTTGTAGGGGCGGGAAAGAACACTGAAGCTTTCTTT. Its protein product is CASSFVGAGKNTEAFF.

The chain combines TRBV4-1 with TRBJ2-5; 11 bases are a match to TRBD2. The V gene end was trimmed by 5 bases and the J gene end by 5 bases; junction bases not matched to a gene: 4. CDR1 and CDR2 from the germline V gene are MGHRA and YSYEKL. The CDR3 loop spans 14 amino acids. The CDR3 reads CASSSTSGGETQYF. CDR3 nucleotides: TGCGCCAGCAGCTCCACTAGCGGGGGCGAGACCCAGTACTTC.

V and J are TRBV15 and TRBJ2-1, with TRBD2 identical over 7 bases. CDR1 and CDR2 (germline): LNHNV, YYDKDF (reference sequence). V shed 2 bases and J 2 bases; nucleotides not matched to a gene: 0. The CDR3 loop spans 14 amino acids. The DNA of the CDR3 is TGTGCCACCAGCAGACTAGCGGCCTACAATGAGCAGTTCTTC. It translates to CATSRLAAYNEQFF.

The chain joins TRBV19 to TRBJ1-1, with D perhaps TRBD1 (6 bases). V lost 7 bases and J 6 bases, leaving 15 bases between the germline ends. The CDR3 is 13 residues long. The V gene's germline CDR1 is LNHDA and CDR2 SQIVND (reference sequence). The chain's CDR3 is CASTRRGRAEAFF. In nucleotides, the CDR3 is TGTGCCAGTACCCGCAGGGGAAGGGCTGAAGCTTTCTTT. The full variable domain, its missing parts supplied by reference TRBV19 and TRBJ1-1, is DGGITQSPKYLFRKEGQNVTLSCEQNLNHDAMYWYRQDPGQGLRLIYYSQIVNDFQKGDIAEGYSVSREKKESFPLTVTSAQKNPTAFYLCASTRRGRAEAFFGQGTRLTVV.

This chain connects TRBV4-2 to TRBJ2-7, with 7 nucleotides matching TRBD2. Germline assignment: CDR1 LGHNA and CDR2 YNFKEQ. Trimming cost V 6 bases and J 3 bases; bases outside gene matches: 5. This CDR3 region has 13 residues. CDR3: CASSLAADYEQYF. The CDR3 DNA reads as TGTGCCAGCAGTCTAGCGGCTGACTACGAGCAGTACTTC.

The CDR3 bases are TGTGCCACCAGTGATTTGCAAAGTAGCGGGAGAATGAATGAGCAGTTCTTC. Protein: CATSDLQSSGRMNEQFF. The chain employs TRBV24-1 and TRBJ2-1; 9 positions match TRBD2. The CDR3 runs to 17 residues. V gave up 0 bases and J gave up 7 bases; unmatched junction bases: 9. Germline values: CDR1 KGHDR, CDR2 SFDVKD.

The chain combines TRBV6-5 with TRBJ1-5; no definite D call. The CDR3 has 13 residues. Germline assignment: CDR1 MNHEY and CDR2 SVGAGI. The V end lost 3 bases, the J end lost 1 base, and 4 bases lay between the germline ends. CDR3 sequence (DNA): TGTGCCAGCAGTTATCAAAGCAATCAGCCCCAGCATTTT. The encoded protein is CASSYQSNQPQHF.